These 26 T cell receptor beta chains were all obtained from the same sample, sequenced in a study of spatial heterogeneity in lung cancer. Notes on the study in general: Counts of expanded intratumoral alpha and beta TCRs tracked tumor mutation counts.

As for time point: sample taken at primary tumor resection. No antigen is known for these receptors. TCRdb ran MiXCR on the 5' RACE reads and lists one entry per CDR3 protein. The table includes roughly 5,800 distinct CDR3 sequences, approximately 14% detected once. Sample: lung tumor tissue, taken at surgery. All receptors come from a male donor with early-stage non-small cell lung cancer.

This clonotype has ten or more counts. Because this beta chain is a stray read in a library intended to capture alpha chains, its abundance should not be given much weight. This rearrangement joins TRBV20-1 to TRBJ2-7; D unresolved. V was clipped by 6 bases and J by 2 bases, with 8 bases between them. The germline V gene encodes CDR1 DFQATT and CDR2 SNEGSKA (reference sequence). This CDR3 has 11 amino acids. The CDR3 sequence: CSARYAYEQYF. DNA of the CDR3: TGCAGTGCGCGTTACGCCTACGAGCAGTACTTC.

This clonotype came up many times. The library was built for alpha chains, so this beta chain is an off-target read and its size means little. The chain combines TRBV2 with TRBJ1-1; 8 bases agree with TRBD1. Trimming removed 4 bases from V and 9 bases from J; junction bases left unmatched: 13. CDR3 length: 15 amino acids. Germline lookup yields CDR1 SNHLY and CDR2 FYNNEI. In nucleotides, the CDR3 is TGTGCCAGCAGTGGAGGGAGAACAGGGGGTTTTAAAGCTTTCTTT. It codes for CASSGGRTGGFKAFF.

By proportion, this clonotype is medium-sized. Within a library made for alpha chains, this beta chain is off target, and its count is uninformative. The V gene is TRBV5-1, the J gene TRBJ2-3; 12 positions agree with TRBD1. CDR3 length: 16 amino acids. Germline V lookup: CDR1 SGHRS, CDR2 YFSETQ. V gave up 4 bases and J gave up 2 bases; unmatched junction bases: 5. The CDR3 coding sequence is TGCGCCAGCAGCCGCTCGGGACAGGGGGCCACAGATACGCAGTATTTT. Amino acids: CASSRSGQGATDTQYF.

This clonotype has a handful of counts. Within a library made for alpha chains, this beta chain is off target, and its count is uninformative. The chain employs TRBV28 and TRBJ1-5; 7 positions match TRBD1. Germline trimming cut 5 bases from V and 2 bases from J; bases unmatched to any gene: 12. The germline gives CDR1 MDHEN, CDR2 SYDVKM. This CDR3 has 17 amino acids. CDR3 protein: CASSKTGTEFGNQPQHF. CDR3 DNA sequence: TGTGCCAGCAGTAAAACCGGGACAGAATTTGGCAATCAGCCCCAGCATTTT.

This clonotype qualifies as medium-sized. A library made for alpha chains picked up this beta chain off target, so its size means little. The rearrangement links TRBV5-1 to TRBJ2-1; D assignment may be TRBD1 or TRBD2 (5 bases each). Germline values: CDR1 SGHRS, CDR2 YFSETQ. V was clipped by 4 bases and J by 6 bases, with 11 bases between them. This CDR3 is 13 amino acids long. The CDR3 region has the DNA TGCGCCAGCAGCGCAGGGAGAACCAATGAGCAGTTCTTC. Translated: CASSAGRTNEQFF.

This clonotype ranks as medium-sized. The junction shows a germline mismatch at one end, possibly a read error. This beta chain is off target for a library built for alpha chains, so its abundance means little. The gene calls are TRBV10-2 and TRBJ2-3, with D unresolved. CDR3 length: 13 residues. Germline V CDR1 and CDR2: WSHSY, SAAADI. The CDR3 loop is CASRETRTDTQYF. DNA of the CDR3: TGCGCCAGCAGAGAGACCCGCACGGATACGCAGTATTTT.

In this sample, this clonotype turned up many times. A junction end diverges from the germline sequence, so it may reflect a read error. This beta chain is a stray read from a library made for alpha chains; its abundance is not meaningful. J is TRBJ2-1 and V is TRBV7-7; D might be TRBD2 (6 bases). The CDR3 is made up of 13 amino acids. CDR1 is SSHAT, CDR2 FNYEAQ, per germline (reference sequence). The chain's CDR3 is CASSLAGGNEQFF. In DNA, the CDR3 is TGTGCTAGCAGCTTAGCCGGGGGCAATGAGCAGTTCTTC.

This clonotype is labeled as medium-sized. This beta chain represents an off-target read in a library built for alpha chains; its size is of limited meaning. The rearrangement links TRBV9 to TRBJ2-2; 7 positions agree with TRBD1. CDR1 is SGDLS and CDR2 is YYNGEE in the germline V gene. Trimming cost V 4 bases and J 6 bases; bases outside gene matches: 9. CDR3 length equals 15 residues. The CDR3 here is CASSIGTAASGELFF. CDR3 DNA: TGTGCCAGCAGCATCGGGACAGCAGCCTCCGGGGAGCTGTTTTTT.

This clonotype was counted a few times. Found in a library prepared for alpha chains, this beta chain is an off-target read, and its abundance has little meaning. CDR3 bases: TGTGCCAGCAGCGCGCTGATTGGGGGCAGCACAGATACGCAGTATTTT. This encodes CASSALIGGSTDTQYF. The rearrangement uses TRBV7-2 and TRBJ2-3, with D perhaps TRBD1 (6 bases). Germline-derived CDR1 and CDR2 are SGHTA and FQGNSA. This CDR3 spans 16 amino acids. Trimming shortened V by 5 bases and J by 0 bases, and 15 bases separated the two germline ends.

This clonotype has ten or more counts. This beta chain is off target for a library built for alpha chains, so its abundance means little. The chain employs TRBV28 and TRBJ1-6; D possibly corresponds to TRBD1 (6 bases). The CDR3 has 15 amino acids. CDR1 is MDHEN and CDR2 is SYDVKM in the germline V gene. Trimming removed 2 bases at V and 10 bases at J, with 15 bases between. The CDR3 DNA sequence: TGTGCCAGCAGTTTAGGGTACAGGGACGGGTCACCCCTCCACTTT. Residues: CASSLGYRDGSPLHF.

A word on this clonotype: For a library built for alpha chains, this beta chain is a stray read; little rests on its size. V and J are TRBV7-2 and TRBJ2-7; 7 bases are a match to TRBD2. This CDR3 is 15 amino acids long. V shed 6 bases, J shed 1 base, and the junction held 9 bases outside the gene matches. Germline V gene lookup returns CDR1 SGHTA and CDR2 FQGNSA. Here the CDR3 reads CASSPSGVQSYEQYF. The CDR3 DNA reads TGTGCCAGCAGTCCCAGCGGGGTGCAATCCTACGAGCAGTACTTC.

This clonotype is termed medium-sized. Because this beta chain is a stray read in a library intended to capture alpha chains, its abundance should not be given much weight. This sequence joins TRBV5-1 and TRBJ1-2, with TRBD1 matching over 7 bases. CDR1 and CDR2 from the germline V gene are SGHRS and YFSETQ. The V segment lost 0 bases and the J segment 1 base; nucleotides outside the gene matches: 3. The CDR3 consists of 15 residues. The CDR3 sequence is CASSLETGFNYGYTF. The DNA for the CDR3 is TGCGCCAGCAGCTTGGAGACAGGGTTTAACTATGGCTACACCTTC.

This clonotype has at least ten counts. Within a library made for alpha chains, this beta chain is off target, and its count is uninformative. The CDR3 coding sequence is TGTGCCAGCAGCTTTCTAGCGGGGTTCTCTGGGGCCAACGTCCTGACTTTC. Encoded protein: CASSFLAGFSGANVLTF. The chain recombines TRBV7-8 with TRBJ2-6, with 9 bases lining up with TRBD2. V lost 3 bases to trimming and J lost 0 bases; unmatched junction nucleotides: 3. The CDR3 runs 17 residues. Germline-derived CDR1 and CDR2 are SGHVS and FQNEAQ. The full variable domain, rest sourced from reference TRBV7-8 and TRBJ2-6, is GAGVSQSPRYKVAKRGQDVALRCDPISGHVSLFWYQQALGQGPEFLTYFQNEAQLDKSGLPSDRFFAERPEGSVSTLKIQRTQQEDSAVYLCASSFLAGFSGANVLTFGAGSRLTVL.

This clonotype was detected ten times or more. Found in a library prepared for alpha chains, this beta chain is an off-target read, and its abundance has little meaning. The rearrangement links TRBV7-2 to TRBJ2-2; D remains unclear. Trimming removed 1 base at V and 1 base at J, with 7 bases between. This CDR3 is built from 15 residues. The germline V gene encodes CDR1 SGHTA and CDR2 FQGNSA. The CDR3 spells CASSLVWGNTGELFF. The CDR3, as DNA: TGTGCCAGCAGCTTAGTTTGGGGGAACACCGGGGAGCTGTTTTTT.

By share, this clonotype counts as medium-sized. This beta chain lies outside the target of a library built for alpha chains; its clone size means little. The chain employs TRBV6-6 and TRBJ1-1; tentatively, D is TRBD1 (5 bases). V gave up 6 bases and J gave up 8 bases, with 19 bases separating them. CDR1 MNHNY and CDR2 SVGAGI come from the germline V gene (reference sequence). The CDR3 has 14 amino acids. The chain's CDR3 is CASSLRDPLGEAFF. CDR3 bases: TGTGCCAGCAGCCTCCGGGACCCTTTAGGAGAAGCTTTCTTT.

Relative to its sample, this clonotype is medium-sized. This beta chain turned up in a library designed for alpha chains; as an off-target read, its abundance says little. J is TRBJ2-5 and V is TRBV20-1, with D possibly TRBD2 on 7 matching bases. This CDR3 region has 14 residues. Looked up from germline, CDR1 is DFQATT and CDR2 is SNEGSKA (reference sequence). The ends were cut back, 5 bases at V and 2 bases at J, with 15 bases in the middle. Here the CDR3 reads CSAGKGGRQETQYF. In DNA, the CDR3 is TGCAGTGCTGGGAAGGGGGGGAGGCAAGAGACCCAGTACTTC.

This clonotype rates as medium-sized. This beta chain turned up in a library designed for alpha chains; as an off-target read, its abundance says little. This chain links TRBV6-5 with TRBJ2-2; D gene unclear. Germline CDR1 is MNHEY and CDR2 is SVGAGI. The CDR3 length is 14 residues. V was shortened by 5 bases and J by 3 bases, with 10 bases between the two germline ends. The CDR3 here is CASSRYGDTGELFF. Written as DNA, the CDR3 is TGTGCCAGCAGTCGCTACGGTGACACCGGGGAGCTGTTTTTT.

The table lists this clonotype with many counts. With the library built for alpha chains, this beta chain is off target and its frequency is not meaningful. The genes are TRBV7-6 and TRBJ2-1; 8 bases agree with TRBD2. Looked up from germline, CDR1 is SGHVS and CDR2 is FNYEAQ. J lost 8 bases, V lost 0 bases, and 3 bases had no gene match. This CDR3 is 14 amino acids long. The CDR3 sequence: CASSLAGTRDEQFF. The CDR3 coding sequence is TGTGCCAGCAGCTTAGCCGGGACTAGGGATGAGCAGTTCTTC.

Regarding this clonotype: The library was built for alpha chains, so this beta chain is an off-target read and its size means little. V usage is TRBV6-1 and J usage is TRBJ1-5, with a weak D call TRBD1 (6 bases). The CDR3 contains 14 residues. V lost 7 bases to trimming and J lost 3 bases, with 13 bases between them. Germline loops: CDR1 MNHNS, CDR2 SASEGT. The CDR3 sequence: CASTMGDINQPQHF. The CDR3 region has the DNA TGTGCCAGCACCATGGGGGACATCAATCAGCCCCAGCATTTT.

This clonotype came up many times. This beta chain is a stray sequence in a library constructed for alpha chains; its clone size is not meaningful. The genes are TRBV27 and TRBJ2-1; the match to TRBD2 covers 8 bases. The germline gives CDR1 MNHEY, CDR2 SMNVEV (reference sequence). V shed 3 bases, J shed 9 bases, and the junction held 7 bases outside the gene matches. The length of the CDR3 is 14 residues. CDR3 protein: CASSLIAGFIEQFF. In nucleotides, the CDR3 is TGTGCCAGCAGTTTGATAGCGGGATTCATTGAGCAGTTCTTC.

This clonotype was observed many times. This beta chain is a stray sequence in a library constructed for alpha chains; its clone size is not meaningful. The chain links TRBV9 to TRBJ2-1, with D possibly called TRBD1 or TRBD2 (5 bases each). The length of the CDR3 is 16 residues. V was pared by 4 bases and J by 1 base, with 15 bases between. Germline CDR1 and CDR2: SGDLS and YYNGEE. CDR3 sequence: CASSPSGGWSYNEQFF. DNA for the CDR3: TGTGCCAGCAGCCCTAGTGGGGGTTGGTCCTACAATGAGCAGTTCTTC.

Notes on this clonotype: Because the library targeted alpha chains, this beta chain is an off-target read whose size means little. The chain recombines TRBV29-1 with TRBJ1-4, with D maybe TRBD1 (5 bases). CDR1 is SQVTM and CDR2 is ANQGSEA in the germline V gene. The germline V and J ends were trimmed by 2 bases and 8 bases, with 12 bases remaining between them. The CDR3 contains 13 residues. The CDR3 region has the DNA TGCAGCGTTGAAACGCAGGGCCTAGAAAAACTGTTTTTT. This encodes CSVETQGLEKLFF.

Relative to its sample, this clonotype is medium-sized (0.01 to 0.1%). This beta chain appears as a stray read in a library generated for alpha chains; its size is not informative. The CDR3 nucleotides are TGTGCCAGCAGCTTAGGACAGGCAGCTAACTATGGCTACACCTTC. This sequence encodes CASSLGQAANYGYTF. This chain joins TRBV7-8 and TRBJ1-2, with a weak D call TRBD1 (6 bases). The V gene's germline CDR1 is SGHVS and CDR2 FQNEAQ. The CDR3 consists of 15 residues. The germline V and J ends were trimmed by 1 base and 0 bases, with 9 bases remaining between them.

By share, this clonotype ranks as medium-sized. The library was prepared for alpha chains; this beta chain is a stray read, so its frequency means little. The V gene is TRBV6-1, the J gene TRBJ1-2; possible D gene TRBD1, 6 bases. V lost 6 bases and J 0 bases, leaving 17 bases between the germline ends. Germline CDR1 and CDR2: MNHNS and SASEGT. This CDR3 comprises 16 residues. CDR3 region: CASRDTGTPTNYGYTF. CDR3 sequence (DNA): TGTGCCAGCAGGGACACCGGGACACCCACTAACTATGGCTACACCTTC.

In this sample, this clonotype is medium-sized (0.01 to 0.1%). Since it is a stray read in a library aimed at alpha chains, this beta chain has a size that is not meaningful. The V call is TRBV20-1, the J call TRBJ2-7; a weak D match, TRBD1 (5 bases). The V end lost 5 bases, the J end lost 4 bases, and 12 bases lay between the germline ends. The length of the CDR3 is 12 residues. CDR1 and CDR2 (germline): DFQATT, SNEGSKA (reference sequence). In nucleotides, the CDR3 is TGCAGTGCTGTGAACCAGGGATACGAGCAGTACTTC. Amino acids: CSAVNQGYEQYF.

This clonotype is labeled medium-sized (0.01 to 0.1%). This beta chain lies outside the target of a library built for alpha chains; its clone size means little. This chain connects TRBV20-1 to TRBJ1-1; D remains unclear. The germline CDR1 and CDR2 sequences are DFQATT and SNEGSKA (reference sequence). V shed 6 bases and J shed 6 bases, with 14 bases lying between them. CDR3 size: 12 residues. The CDR3 coding sequence is TGCAGTGCCAACCCCTCGTTGGCTGAAGCTTTCTTT. Protein sequence: CSANPSLAEAFF.